This is a list of T cell receptor beta chains from one sample in a study of blood T cell repertoires in COVID-19. Measured with immunoSEQ multiplex PCR; TCRdb has only the in-frame clones, and not every one. The table lists about 300,000 clones, approximately 91% of them singletons. Source material: PBMCs or T cells enriched from blood (not recorded which). These receptors were obtained from a man in his 60s who had recovered from COVID-19. Both conserved end residues are part of each CDR3. The D gene is left open where the match is weak. Some rows mark clone size as missing; the rest say once, few, many or name a class of expanded clone.

>TRBV6-5|-|-|TRBJ2-7
CASRSGVWDEQYF
TGTGCCAGCAGGTCAGGGGTGTGGGACGAGCAGTACTTC
>TRBV12-3/TRBV12-4|-|-|TRBJ1-5
CASTPQDNQPQHF
TGTGCCAGCACTCCTCAGGACAATCAGCCCCAGCATTTT
>TRBV27|-|-|TRBJ2-1
CASSLSPKTAQDEQFF
TGTGCCAGCAGTTTGAGTCCGAAGACAGCCCAGGATGAGCAGTTCTTC
>TRBV4-3|-|-|TRBJ2-3
CASSRSDLDTQYF
TGCGCCAGCAGCCGATCCGACTTAGATACGCAGTATTTT
>TRBV7-2|once|-|TRBJ2-3
CASSFGPTDTQYF
TGTGCCAGCAGCTTTGGGCCCACAGATACGCAGTATTTT
>TRBV27|-|TRBD2|TRBJ2-3
CASTLAAGEHTDTQYF
TGTGCCAGCACCCTGGCGGCGGGAGAGCACACAGATACGCAGTATTTT
>TRBV2|-|-|TRBJ1-2
CASSDQGRPSRGYTF
TGTGCCAGCAGTGATCAGGGAAGGCCCTCTAGGGGCTACACCTTC
>TRBV9|-|-|TRBJ1-2
CASSLSFDYGYTF
TGTGCCAGCAGCCTCAGTTTTGACTATGGCTACACCTTC
>TRBV4-1|-|TRBD2|TRBJ2-4
CASSQTGGGKNIQYF
TGCGCCAGCAGCCAAACGGGAGGAGGCAAAAACATTCAGTACTTC
>TRBV29-1|-|TRBD2|TRBJ2-1
CSVEGTSRNEQFF
TGCAGCGTTGAAGGGACTAGCAGGAATGAGCAGTTCTTC
>TRBV29-1|-|-|TRBJ1-5
CSVESGNNQPQHF
TGCAGCGTTGAATCAGGGAACAATCAGCCCCAGCATTTT
>TRBV5-4|-|TRBD2|TRBJ2-7
CASSLEPSGIPYEQYF
TGTGCCAGCAGCTTGGAGCCTAGCGGGATTCCCTACGAGCAGTACTTC
>TRBV6-5|-|-|TRBJ2-5
CASSFIAEYQETQYF
TGTGCCAGCAGTTTTATAGCGGAGTACCAAGAGACCCAGTACTTC
>TRBV5-1|-|TRBD1|TRBJ1-1
CASSFRQGRGDTEAFF
TGCGCCAGCAGCTTCCGACAGGGGCGAGGGGACACTGAAGCTTTCTTT
>TRBV5-6|-|-|TRBJ2-5
CASTHWAGQETQYF
TGTGCCAGCACCCATTGGGCCGGCCAAGAGACCCAGTACTTC
>TRBV6-4|-|TRBD1|TRBJ1-2
CASSPRGQGLNNYGYTF
TGTGCCAGCAGTCCTCGGGGACAGGGTTTAAACAACTATGGCTACACCTTC
>TRBV9|-|-|TRBJ2-7
CASSVDPGYEQYF
TGTGCCAGCAGCGTAGACCCCGGCTACGAGCAGTACTTC
>TRBV5-1|-|TRBD2|TRBJ2-1
CASSPGTSGRDVEQFF
TGCGCCAGCAGCCCAGGGACTAGCGGGAGGGACGTCGAGCAGTTCTTC
>TRBV3-1/TRBV3-2|-|TRBD2|TRBJ2-2
CASSQDLIAGASGELFF
TGTGCCAGCAGCCAAGATTTGATAGCGGGAGCCTCCGGGGAGCTGTTTTTT
>TRBV11-2|-|TRBD1|TRBJ1-4
CASSLYRGEKLFF
TGTGCCAGCAGCTTATACAGGGGAGAAAAACTGTTTTTT
>TRBV4-2|-|-|TRBJ2-7
CASSQAAAPEQYF
TGTGCCAGCAGCCAAGCTGCTGCGCCCGAGCAGTACTTC
>TRBV4-1|-|-|TRBJ2-1
CASSQEEGVSGEQFF
TGCGCCAGCAGCCAAGAGGAGGGAGTCTCGGGTGAGCAGTTCTTC
>TRBV7-9|few|-|TRBJ1-1
CASSSPGNTEAFF
TGTGCCAGCAGTTCCCCGGGGAACACTGAAGCTTTCTTT
>TRBV2|-|-|TRBJ1-1
CASTILGSGDTEAFF
TGTGCCAGCACCATACTGGGATCGGGGGACACTGAAGCTTTCTTT
>TRBV5-4|-|TRBD1|TRBJ2-4
CASSLGSGDRSIQYF
TGTGCCAGCAGCTTGGGGTCCGGGGACAGGAGCATTCAGTACTTC
>TRBV5-1|-|TRBD2|TRBJ2-5
CASSSTSGRETQYF
TGCGCCAGCAGCTCGACTAGCGGGAGAGAGACCCAGTACTTC
>TRBV29-1|-|TRBD1|TRBJ1-2
CSVTDRVGGYTF
TGCAGCGTTACCGACAGGGTTGGTGGCTACACCTTC
>TRBV6-1|-|-|TRBJ1-2
CASTEGRTLSNTF
TGTGCCAGCACTGAAGGGCGGACACTCAGCAACACCTTC
>TRBV18|-|TRBD2|TRBJ2-5
CASSALGAGVQETQYF
TGTGCCAGCTCAGCCTTGGGAGCGGGAGTTCAAGAGACCCAGTACTTC
>TRBV18|-|TRBD1|TRBJ2-2
CASSPPQGANTGELFF
TGTGCCAGCTCACCACCCCAGGGGGCGAACACCGGGGAGCTGTTTTTT
>TRBV9|-|-|TRBJ2-1
CASSVVSHEQFF
TGTGCCAGCAGCGTAGTAAGCCATGAGCAGTTCTTC
>TRBV28|-|TRBD1|TRBJ1-5
CASTYLGQGAGQPQHF
TGTGCCAGCACCTATCTGGGACAGGGGGCAGGGCAGCCCCAGCATTTT
>TRBV20-1|-|-|TRBJ2-1
CSASRSGVKGEQFF
TGCAGTGCTAGTCGTAGCGGAGTTAAGGGTGAGCAGTTCTTC
>TRBV10-2|-|TRBD1|TRBJ1-1
CASSELTGAYGEAFF
TGCGCCAGCAGTGAGTTAACAGGGGCGTACGGTGAAGCTTTCTTT
>TRBV15|-|-|TRBJ1-3
CATTNGGATIYF
TGTGCCACCACCAACGGGGGGGCCACCATATATTTT
>TRBV4-3|-|TRBD1|TRBJ1-1
CASSPGGQVLNTEAFF
TGCGCCAGCAGCCCAGGCGGACAGGTTTTGAACACTGAAGCTTTCTTT
>TRBV4-1|-|TRBD1|TRBJ1-1
CASSQTDRDRPEAFF
TGCGCCAGCAGCCAGACCGACAGGGATAGGCCTGAAGCTTTCTTT
>TRBV4-1|few|TRBD2|TRBJ2-1
CASSLAGRLNEQFF
TGCGCCAGCAGCCTAGCGGGGAGGTTGAATGAGCAGTTCTTC
>TRBV29-1|-|TRBD1|TRBJ2-7
CSVVRQGAGYEQYF
TGCAGCGTTGTCCGTCAGGGGGCTGGCTACGAGCAGTACTTC
>TRBV5-1|-|TRBD2|TRBJ2-1
CASSLGSSGTYNEQFF
TGCGCCAGCAGCTTGGGGAGTAGCGGGACTTACAATGAGCAGTTCTTC
>TRBV12-3/TRBV12-4|-|-|TRBJ2-7
CASSSTGAYEQYF
TGTGCCAGCAGTTCAACAGGAGCCTACGAGCAGTACTTC
>TRBV20-1|-|-|TRBJ2-3
CSATRDTQYF
TGCAGTGCAACAAGAGATACGCAGTATTTT
>TRBV7-3|-|TRBD1|TRBJ2-5
CASSSLSAGGLETQYF
TGTGCCAGCAGCTCCCTGTCTGCAGGGGGTCTGGAGACCCAGTACTTC
>TRBV30|few|-|TRBJ1-3
CARVTRSGNTIYF
TGTGCCCGAGTAACCCGCTCTGGAAACACCATATATTTT
>TRBV29-1|-|-|TRBJ1-2
CSVLRTVPSQRYGYTF
TGCAGCGTCCTGCGGACAGTCCCTTCCCAGCGCTATGGCTACACCTTC